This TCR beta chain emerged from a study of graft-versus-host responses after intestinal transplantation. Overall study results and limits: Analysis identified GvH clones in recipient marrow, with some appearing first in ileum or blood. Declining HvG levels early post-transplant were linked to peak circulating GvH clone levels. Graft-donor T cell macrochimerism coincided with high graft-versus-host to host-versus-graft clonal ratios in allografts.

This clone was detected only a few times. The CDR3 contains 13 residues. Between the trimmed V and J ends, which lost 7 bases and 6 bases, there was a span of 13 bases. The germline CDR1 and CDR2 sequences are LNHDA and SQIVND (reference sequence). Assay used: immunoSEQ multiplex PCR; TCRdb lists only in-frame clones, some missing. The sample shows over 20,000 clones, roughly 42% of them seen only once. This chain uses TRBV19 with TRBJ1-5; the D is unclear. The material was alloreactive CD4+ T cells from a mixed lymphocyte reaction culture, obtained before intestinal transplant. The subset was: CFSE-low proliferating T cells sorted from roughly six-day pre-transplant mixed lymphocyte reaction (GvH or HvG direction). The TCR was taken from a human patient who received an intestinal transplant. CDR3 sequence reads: CASTRSISQPQHF. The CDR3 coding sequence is TGTGCCAGTACCCGAAGTATCAGTCAGCCCCAGCATTTT.